Below are 3 T cell receptor beta chains sequenced from a single sample in a study of cytomegalovirus exposure and HLA in healthy donors. Primers for the PCR totalled 60 Vbeta and 13 Jbeta. The repertoire was sequenced with immunoSEQ multiplex PCR; TCRdb's copy has only in-frame clones and lacks some. The sample lists roughly 100,000 clones, 78% occurring once. The material sequenced was PBMCs. These receptors were collected from a young man in good health and CMV-seronegative.

This clone turned up a few times. The chain combines TRBV6-5 with TRBJ2-2; a possible D gene is TRBD2 (5 bases). The germline V gene encodes CDR1 MNHEY and CDR2 SVGAGI. Trimming took off 10 bases at V and 11 bases at J, with 17 bases between the two ends. The length of the CDR3 is 12 residues. The CDR3 reads CATNSAYGELFF. Written as DNA, the CDR3 is TGTGCCACCAATAGCGCATACGGAGAGCTGTTTTTT.

V gene TRBV10-3 combines with J gene TRBJ2-5; tentative D call: TRBD1 (6 bases). Germline V gene sequence: CDR1 ENHRY, CDR2 SYGVKD. The CDR3 contains 17 residues. Trimming removed 6 bases at V and 5 bases at J, with 25 bases between. The CDR3 here is CAISETTTGSYFETQYF. The DNA of the CDR3 is TGTGCCATCAGCGAGACCACTACAGGGTCCTACTTCGAGACCCAGTACTTC.

This chain connects TRBV5-1 to TRBJ2-3, with 7 nucleotides matching TRBD2. The J segment lost 3 bases and the V segment lost 4 bases, leaving 11 bases of the junction unmatched. The CDR3 runs 16 residues. Per germline, CDR1 SGHRS and CDR2 YFSETQ. The CDR3 DNA reads TGCGCCAGCAGCCGATGGACTAGTTTCGTTACAGATACGCAGTATTTT. Encoded protein: CASSRWTSFVTDTQYF.